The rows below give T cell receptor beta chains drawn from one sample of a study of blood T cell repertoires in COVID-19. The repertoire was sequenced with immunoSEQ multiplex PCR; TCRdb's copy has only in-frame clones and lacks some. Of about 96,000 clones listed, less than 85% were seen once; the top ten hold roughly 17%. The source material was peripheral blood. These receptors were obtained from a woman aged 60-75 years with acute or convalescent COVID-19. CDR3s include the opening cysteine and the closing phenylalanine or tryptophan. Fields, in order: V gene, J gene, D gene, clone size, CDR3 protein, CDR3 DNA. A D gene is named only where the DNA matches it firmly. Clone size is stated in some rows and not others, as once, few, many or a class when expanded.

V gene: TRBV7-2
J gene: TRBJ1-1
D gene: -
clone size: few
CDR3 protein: CASSETQGRRTEAFF
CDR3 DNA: TGTGCCAGCAGCGAAACCCAGGGTAGGCGCACTGAAGCTTTCTTT

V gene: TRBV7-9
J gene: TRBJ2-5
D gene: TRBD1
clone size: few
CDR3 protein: CASSTRDRAQETQYF
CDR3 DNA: TGTGCCAGCAGCACCCGGGACAGGGCCCAAGAGACCCAGTACTTC

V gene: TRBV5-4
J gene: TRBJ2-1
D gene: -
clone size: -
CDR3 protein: CASKGWSGNEQFF
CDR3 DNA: TGTGCCAGCAAGGGGTGGTCCGGCAATGAGCAGTTCTTC

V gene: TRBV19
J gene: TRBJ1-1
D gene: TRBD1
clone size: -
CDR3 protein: CASSRQGGTEAFF
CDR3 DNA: TGTGCCAGTAGTAGACAGGGGGGAACTGAAGCTTTCTTT

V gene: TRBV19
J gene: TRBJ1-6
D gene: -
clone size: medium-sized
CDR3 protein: CASTDGDGVLINSPLHF
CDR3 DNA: TGTGCCAGTACAGATGGAGACGGGGTCCTCATCAATTCACCCCTCCACTTT

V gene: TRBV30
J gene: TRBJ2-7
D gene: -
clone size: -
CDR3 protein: CAWSGRTRQVTYEQYF
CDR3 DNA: TGTGCCTGGAGTGGTCGGACCAGACAGGTAACCTACGAGCAGTACTTC

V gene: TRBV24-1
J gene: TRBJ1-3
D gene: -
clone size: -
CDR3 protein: CATSDSENTIYF
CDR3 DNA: TGTGCCACCAGTGATTCAGAAAACACCATATATTTT

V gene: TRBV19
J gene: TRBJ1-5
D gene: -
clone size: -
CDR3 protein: CASADILRAQPQHF
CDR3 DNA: TGTGCCAGTGCTGACATTCTGCGGGCTCAGCCCCAGCATTTT

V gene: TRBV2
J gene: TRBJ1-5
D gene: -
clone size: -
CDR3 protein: CASSPPGNQPQHF
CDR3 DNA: TGTGCCAGCTCCCCCCCAGGAAATCAGCCCCAGCATTTT

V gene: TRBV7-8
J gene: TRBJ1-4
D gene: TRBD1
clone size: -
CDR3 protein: CASSLGDSTDEKLFF
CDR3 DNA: TGTGCCAGCAGCTTAGGGGACAGTACCGATGAAAAACTGTTTTTT

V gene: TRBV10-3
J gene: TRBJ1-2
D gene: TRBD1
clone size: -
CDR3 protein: CAISEPGQAYGYTF
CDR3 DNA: TGTGCCATCAGTGAGCCGGGACAGGCCTATGGCTACACCTTC

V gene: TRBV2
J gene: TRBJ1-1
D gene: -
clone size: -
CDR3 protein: CASSQGGGRLAEAFF
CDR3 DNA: TGTGCCAGCAGCCAAGGGGGAGGGCGATTGGCTGAAGCTTTCTTT

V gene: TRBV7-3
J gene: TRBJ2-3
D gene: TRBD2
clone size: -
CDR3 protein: CASSFGLAPDTQYF
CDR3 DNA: TGTGCCAGCAGCTTCGGACTAGCCCCAGATACGCAGTATTTT

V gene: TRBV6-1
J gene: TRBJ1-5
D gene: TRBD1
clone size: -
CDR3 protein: CASSEAGTGLQPQHF
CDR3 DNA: TGTGCCAGCAGTGAAGCAGGGACAGGGCTCCAGCCCCAGCATTTT

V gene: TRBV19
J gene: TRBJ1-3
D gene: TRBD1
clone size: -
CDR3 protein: CASSTTRTGRNSGNTIYF
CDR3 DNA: TGTGCCAGTAGTACGACGCGGACAGGGAGAAATTCTGGAAACACCATATATTTT

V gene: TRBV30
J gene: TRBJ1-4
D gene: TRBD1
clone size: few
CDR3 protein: CAWSQGVVKKLFF
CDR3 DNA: TGTGCCTGGAGCCAGGGGGTAGTTAAAAAACTGTTTTTT

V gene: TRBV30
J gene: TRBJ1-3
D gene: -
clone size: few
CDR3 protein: CAWSVRGSGNTIYF
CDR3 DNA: TGTGCCTGGAGTGTTCGGGGCTCTGGAAACACCATATATTTT

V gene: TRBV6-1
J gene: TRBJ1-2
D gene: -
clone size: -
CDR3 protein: CASSEALGEGNYGYTF
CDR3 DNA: TGTGCCAGCAGTGAAGCGCTAGGGGAAGGAAACTATGGCTACACCTTC

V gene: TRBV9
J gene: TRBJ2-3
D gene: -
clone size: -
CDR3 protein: CASSVDQVLPGDTQYF
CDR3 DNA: TGTGCCAGCAGCGTAGATCAGGTCCTACCCGGCGATACGCAGTATTTT

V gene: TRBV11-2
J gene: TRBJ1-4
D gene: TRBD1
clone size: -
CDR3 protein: CASSRDPGQYNEKLFF
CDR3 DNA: TGTGCCAGCAGCAGAGACCCGGGACAGTATAATGAAAAACTGTTTTTT

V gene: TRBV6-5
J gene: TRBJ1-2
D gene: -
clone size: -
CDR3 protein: CASTVRPEYGYTF
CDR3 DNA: TGTGCCAGCACGGTCAGGCCTGAATATGGCTACACCTTC

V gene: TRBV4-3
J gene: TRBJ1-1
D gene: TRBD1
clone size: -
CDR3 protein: CASSQYRQGGNTEAFF
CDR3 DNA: TGCGCCAGCAGCCAATACAGACAGGGGGGAAACACTGAAGCTTTCTTT

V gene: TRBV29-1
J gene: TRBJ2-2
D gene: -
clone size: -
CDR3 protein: CSVYHGRGLTGELFF
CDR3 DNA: TGCAGCGTCTATCACGGGAGGGGGCTTACCGGGGAGCTGTTTTTT

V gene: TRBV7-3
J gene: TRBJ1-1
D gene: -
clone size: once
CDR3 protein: CASSQGAANTEAFF
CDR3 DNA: TGTGCCAGCAGCCAAGGGGCAGCGAACACTGAAGCTTTCTTT

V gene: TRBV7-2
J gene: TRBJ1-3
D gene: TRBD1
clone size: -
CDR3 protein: CASSLEGADLGNTIYF
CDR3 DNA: TGTGCCAGCAGCTTAGAGGGGGCGGATTTGGGAAACACCATATATTTT

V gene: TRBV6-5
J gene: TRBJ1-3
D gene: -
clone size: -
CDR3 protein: CASNQRGGAGNTIYF
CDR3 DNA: TGTGCCAGCAATCAGAGGGGGGGGGCTGGAAACACCATATATTTT

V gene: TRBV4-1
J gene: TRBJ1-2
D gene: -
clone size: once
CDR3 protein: CASSAGQFTNYGYTF
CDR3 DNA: TGCGCCAGCAGCGCTGGACAGTTCACTAACTATGGCTACACCTTC

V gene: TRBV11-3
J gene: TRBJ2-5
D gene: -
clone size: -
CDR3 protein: CASSLGGYQETQYF
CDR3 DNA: TGTGCCAGCAGCTTAGGAGGGTACCAAGAGACCCAGTACTTC

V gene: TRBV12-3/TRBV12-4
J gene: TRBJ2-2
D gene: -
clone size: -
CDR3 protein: CASSLVGGGELFF
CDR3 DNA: TGTGCCAGCAGTTTAGTGGGGGGCGGGGAGCTGTTTTTT

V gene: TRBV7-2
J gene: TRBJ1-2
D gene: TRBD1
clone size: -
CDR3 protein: CASSVSGTDYGYTF
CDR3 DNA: TGTGCCAGCAGCGTATCCGGGACAGACTATGGCTACACCTTC

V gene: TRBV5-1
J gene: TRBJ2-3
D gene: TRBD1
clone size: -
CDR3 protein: CASSSTGPPDTQYF
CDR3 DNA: TGCGCCAGCAGCTCGACAGGGCCCCCAGATACGCAGTATTTT

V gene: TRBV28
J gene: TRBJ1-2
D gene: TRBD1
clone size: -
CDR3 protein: CASSLRQGPYGYTF
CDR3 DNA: TGTGCCAGCAGTTTGAGACAGGGACCGTATGGCTACACCTTC

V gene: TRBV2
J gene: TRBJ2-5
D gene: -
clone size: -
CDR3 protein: CASRMDTRGTQYF
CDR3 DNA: TGTGCCAGCAGAATGGACACGCGCGGGACCCAGTACTTC

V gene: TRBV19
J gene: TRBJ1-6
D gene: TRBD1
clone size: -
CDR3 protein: CASSSGQGENSPLHF
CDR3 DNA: TGTGCCAGTAGTTCGGGACAGGGTGAAAATTCACCCCTCCACTTT

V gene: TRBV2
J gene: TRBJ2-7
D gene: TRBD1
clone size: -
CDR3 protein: CASKGTGPYEQYF
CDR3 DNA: TGTGCCAGCAAGGGGACAGGGCCCTACGAGCAGTACTTC

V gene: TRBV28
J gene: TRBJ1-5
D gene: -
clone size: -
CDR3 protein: CASRPGEGYQPQHF
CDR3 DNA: TGTGCCAGCAGACCCGGGGAGGGGTACCAGCCCCAGCATTTT

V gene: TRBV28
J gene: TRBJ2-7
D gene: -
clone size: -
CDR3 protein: CASNQTGQRTYEQYF
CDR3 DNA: TGTGCCAGCAACCAAACGGGACAACGGACCTACGAGCAGTACTTC

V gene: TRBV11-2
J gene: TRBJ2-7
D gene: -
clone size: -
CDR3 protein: CASSLSDFSYEQYF
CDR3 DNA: TGTGCCAGCAGCTTATCGGACTTCTCCTACGAGCAGTACTTC

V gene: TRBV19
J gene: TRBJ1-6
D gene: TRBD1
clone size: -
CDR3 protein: CASILRDRGRSPLHF
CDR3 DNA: TGTGCCAGTATTCTCCGGGACAGGGGGCGATCACCCCTCCACTTT

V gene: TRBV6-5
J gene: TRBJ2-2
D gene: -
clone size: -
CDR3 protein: CASSYARNYPGELFF
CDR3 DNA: TGTGCCAGCAGTTACGCTAGAAATTATCCCGGGGAGCTGTTTTTT

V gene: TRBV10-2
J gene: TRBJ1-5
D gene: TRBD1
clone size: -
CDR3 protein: CASSDRGLGQPQHF
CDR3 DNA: TGCGCCAGCAGTGACAGGGGGCTTGGTCAGCCCCAGCATTTT

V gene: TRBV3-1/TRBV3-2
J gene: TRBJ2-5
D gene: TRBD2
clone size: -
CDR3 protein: CASSQVGERGQETQYF
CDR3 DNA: TGTGCCAGCAGCCAAGTAGGCGAGCGGGGCCAAGAGACCCAGTACTTC

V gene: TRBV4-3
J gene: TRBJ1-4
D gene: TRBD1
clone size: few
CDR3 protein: CASSQGQGYEKLFF
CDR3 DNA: TGCGCCAGCAGCCAGGGACAGGGGTATGAAAAACTGTTTTTT

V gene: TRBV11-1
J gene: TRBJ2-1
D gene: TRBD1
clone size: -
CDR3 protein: CASSSDRGNEQFF
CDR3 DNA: TGTGCCAGCAGCTCCGACAGGGGCAATGAGCAGTTCTTC

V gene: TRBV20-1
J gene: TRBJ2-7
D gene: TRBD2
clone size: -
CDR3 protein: CSASGRGAPNEQYF
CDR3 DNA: TGCAGTGCTAGTGGGCGGGGGGCCCCCAACGAGCAGTACTTC

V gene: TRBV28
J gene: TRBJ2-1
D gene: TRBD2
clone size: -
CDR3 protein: CASSFRTSGGAKAFF
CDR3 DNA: TGTGCCAGCAGTTTCAGGACTAGCGGGGGGGCCAAGGCGTTCTTC

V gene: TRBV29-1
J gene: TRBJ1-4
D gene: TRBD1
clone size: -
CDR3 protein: CSVGSGGSTNEKLFF
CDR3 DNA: TGCAGCGTTGGGTCAGGGGGTTCCACTAATGAAAAACTGTTTTTT

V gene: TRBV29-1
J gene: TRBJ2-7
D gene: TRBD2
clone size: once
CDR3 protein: CSFTSGGHYEQYF
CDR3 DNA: TGCAGCTTCACTAGCGGGGGGCATTACGAGCAGTACTTC

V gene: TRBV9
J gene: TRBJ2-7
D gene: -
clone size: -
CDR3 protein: CASSVGGNSYEQYF
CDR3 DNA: TGTGCCAGCAGCGTAGGGGGCAACTCCTACGAGCAGTACTTC

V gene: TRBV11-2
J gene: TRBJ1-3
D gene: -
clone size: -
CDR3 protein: CASSLGRSGNTIYF
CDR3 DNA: TGTGCCAGCAGCCTCGGCAGGTCTGGAAACACCATATATTTT

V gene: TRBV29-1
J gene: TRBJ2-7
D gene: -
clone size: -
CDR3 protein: CSVGGQFAYEQYF
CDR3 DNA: TGCAGCGTGGGGGGACAGTTTGCCTACGAGCAGTACTTC

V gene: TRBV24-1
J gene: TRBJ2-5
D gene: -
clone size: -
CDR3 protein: CAAAGPYGTQYF
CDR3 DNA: TGTGCCGCGGCAGGGCCGTACGGGACCCAGTACTTC

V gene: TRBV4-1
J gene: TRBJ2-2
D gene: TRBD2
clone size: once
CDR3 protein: CASSQVGRGAAGELFF
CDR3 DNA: TGCGCCAGCAGCCAAGTTGGGAGGGGCGCCGCCGGGGAGCTGTTTTTT

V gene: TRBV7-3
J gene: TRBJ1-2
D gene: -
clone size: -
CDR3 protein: CASSLTGRADGYTF
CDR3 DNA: TGTGCCAGCAGCTTAACGGGGAGGGCGGATGGCTACACCTTC

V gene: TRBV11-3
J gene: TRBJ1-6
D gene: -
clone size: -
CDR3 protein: CASSLLQSHNSPLHF
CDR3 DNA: TGTGCCAGCAGCTTATTACAGAGTCATAATTCACCCCTCCACTTT

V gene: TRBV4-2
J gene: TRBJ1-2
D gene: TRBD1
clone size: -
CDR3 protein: CASSQGTRTGGVGYTF
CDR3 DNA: TGTGCCAGCAGCCAAGGCACCAGGACAGGGGGTGTTGGCTACACCTTC

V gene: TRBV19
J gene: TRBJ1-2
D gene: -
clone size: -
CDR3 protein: CASSNQDYGYTF
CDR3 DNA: TGTGCCAGTAGTAACCAGGACTATGGCTACACCTTC

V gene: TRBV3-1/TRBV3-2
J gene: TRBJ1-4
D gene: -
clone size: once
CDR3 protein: CASSQDLKRELFF
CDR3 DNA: TGTGCCAGCAGCCAAGATCTGAAGAGGGAACTGTTTTTT

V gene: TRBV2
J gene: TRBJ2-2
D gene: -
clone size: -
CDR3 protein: CASSEGANTGELFF
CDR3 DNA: TGTGCCAGCAGCGAGGGGGCGAACACCGGGGAGCTGTTTTTT